Below, 6 T cell receptor beta chains from the same sample are listed, as sequenced in a study of blood T cell repertoires in COVID-19. Repertoires were generated with immunoSEQ multiplex PCR, while TCRdb's copy carries only in-frame clones and drops some. The top ten clones hold roughly 30% of a sample with approximately 220,000 clones, roughly 83% of them seen once. The specimen was peripheral blood. Source of these receptors: a man in his forties with acute or convalescent COVID-19.

J is TRBJ2-7 and V is TRBV2; 9 bases are shared with TRBD1. The CDR3 runs to 17 residues. Losses at the gene ends were 0 bases for V and 5 bases for J; bases not matched to a gene: 11. The germline gives CDR1 SNHLY, CDR2 FYNNEI. The CDR3 region is CASSEALTPGQGDEQYF. The CDR3 bases are TGTGCCAGCAGTGAAGCGCTGACCCCGGGACAGGGTGACGAGCAGTACTTC.

This chain uses TRBV4-1 with TRBJ1-1, with D possibly matching TRBD1 (6 bases). From germline, CDR1 is MGHRA and CDR2 YSYEKL. This CDR3 is built from 15 residues. The V gene lost 6 bases and the J gene lost 3 bases, with 17 bases spanning the gap. CDR3 amino acids: CASRDGTPNYTEAFF. CDR3 nucleotides: TGCGCCAGCAGGGATGGGACACCAAATTACACTGAAGCTTTCTTT.

The rearrangement uses TRBV19 and TRBJ1-2, with a tentative D call TRBD1 (5 bases). The CDR3 is made up of 12 amino acids. CDR1 and CDR2 (germline): LNHDA, SQIVND (reference sequence). The ends were cut back, 7 bases at V and 2 bases at J, with 8 bases in the middle. CDR3 nucleotide sequence: TGTGCCAGTAACAGGTACAACTATGGCTACACCTTC. Its translation: CASNRYNYGYTF.

The chain has TRBV5-1 and TRBJ1-6; D is uncertain. The CDR3 is 14 residues long. V dropped 1 base and J dropped 7 bases, with 9 bases sitting between them. Germline CDR1 SGHRS, CDR2 YFSETQ. Written as DNA, the CDR3 is TGCGCCAGCAGCTTGACCGGAGAGAATTCACCCCTCCACTTT. Its translation is CASSLTGENSPLHF.

This clone is a singleton in its sample. The V gene is TRBV5-8, the J gene TRBJ1-2, with D unresolved. The germline V gene has CDR1 SGHTS and CDR2 YDEGEE. CDR3 length: 12 residues. The V end lost 2 bases, the J end lost 5 bases, and 7 bases lay between the germline ends. CDR3 nucleotides: TGTGCCAGCAGCTTTCGCGGGTATGGCTACACCTTC. Translated, it gives CASSFRGYGYTF.

This clone was counted between two and nine times. The CDR3 is CATSGTSEDTQYF. CDR3 nucleotide sequence: TGTGCCACCTCGGGGACTAGCGAAGATACGCAGTATTTT. The V and J genes are TRBV24-1 and TRBJ2-3; 10 positions match TRBD2. Germline CDR1 is KGHDR and CDR2 is SFDVKD. Losses at the gene ends were 9 bases for V and 5 bases for J; bases not matched to a gene: 4. The CDR3 contains 13 residues.